The clone carrying this TCR beta chain was seen just once. Its antigen is unidentified. V lost 4 bases to trimming and J lost 0 bases, with 13 bases between them. Germline CDR1 ENHRY, CDR2 SYGVKD. CDR3 size: 15 residues. The source of the sample is a study of T cell responses to AZD1222 COVID-19 vaccine. General study results and limits: Dominant at 160-218 and 743-854, vaccine-associated CD4 TCRs also spanned spike. Seropositive status at baseline applied to only six AZD1222 recipients. Close to half of all spike-specific TCRs reportedly target regions of the variants that are unmutated.

Produced via immunoSEQ multiplex PCR; TCRdb's table is partial and in-frame only. The sample contains 95,000 to 150,000 clones, less than 90% of which appear only once. This receptor was obtained from an adult in good health. Sample: peripheral blood, taken on day 0 of AZD1222 vaccination. The V gene is TRBV10-3, the J gene TRBJ2-7; D gene uncertain. Here the CDR3 reads CAISAALGSSYEQYF. In DNA form, the CDR3 reads TGTGCCATCAGTGCGGCGTTGGGATCCTCCTACGAGCAGTACTTC.